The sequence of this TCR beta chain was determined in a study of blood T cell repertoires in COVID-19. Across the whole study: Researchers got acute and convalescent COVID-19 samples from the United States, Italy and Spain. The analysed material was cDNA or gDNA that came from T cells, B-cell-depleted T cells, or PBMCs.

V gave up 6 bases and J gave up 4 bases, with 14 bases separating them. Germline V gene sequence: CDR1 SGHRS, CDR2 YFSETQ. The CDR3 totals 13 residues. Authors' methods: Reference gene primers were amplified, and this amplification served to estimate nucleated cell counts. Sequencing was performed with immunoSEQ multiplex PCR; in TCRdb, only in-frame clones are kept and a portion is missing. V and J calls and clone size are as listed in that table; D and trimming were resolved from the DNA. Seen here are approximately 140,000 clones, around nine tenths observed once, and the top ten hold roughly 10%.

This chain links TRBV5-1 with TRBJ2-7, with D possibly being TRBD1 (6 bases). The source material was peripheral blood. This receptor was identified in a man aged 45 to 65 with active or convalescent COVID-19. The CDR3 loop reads CASNIGGEYEQYF. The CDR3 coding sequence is TGCGCCAGCAACATAGGGGGAGAATACGAGCAGTACTTC.